This T cell receptor beta chain was captured by sequencing in a study of T cells expressing NK-cell markers. Study-wide context: CD3+CD56+NKG2C+, CD3+CD56+NKG2C- and CD3+CD56-NKG2C+ T cells, once sorted, supplied the TCR beta repertoires.

Overall study results and limits: A range of about 1.0-8% of CD8+ T cells consisted of dominant NKG2C+ clonotypes in about six donors.

Comment on this clonotype: Its cognate antigen is unknown.

TCRdb reanalyzed the 5' RACE reads and collapses them to one entry per CDR3 protein, without DNA. This sample's clone table lists roughly 390,000 distinct CDR3 sequences. Sequencing was done on a sample of blood T cells: a sorted CD56 or NKG2C T cell subset, CD4+ or CD8+ T cells, or bulk PBMC T cells (not recorded which). The sequence came from a woman aged 45 to 65 in good health.

The CDR3 reads CASSPLGLAGEQFF. The chain uses TRBV18 and TRBJ2-1; TCRdb reports TRBD2, a call that lacks DNA to check it against. From germline, CDR1 is KGHSH and CDR2 LQKENI. The CDR3 runs to 14 residues.